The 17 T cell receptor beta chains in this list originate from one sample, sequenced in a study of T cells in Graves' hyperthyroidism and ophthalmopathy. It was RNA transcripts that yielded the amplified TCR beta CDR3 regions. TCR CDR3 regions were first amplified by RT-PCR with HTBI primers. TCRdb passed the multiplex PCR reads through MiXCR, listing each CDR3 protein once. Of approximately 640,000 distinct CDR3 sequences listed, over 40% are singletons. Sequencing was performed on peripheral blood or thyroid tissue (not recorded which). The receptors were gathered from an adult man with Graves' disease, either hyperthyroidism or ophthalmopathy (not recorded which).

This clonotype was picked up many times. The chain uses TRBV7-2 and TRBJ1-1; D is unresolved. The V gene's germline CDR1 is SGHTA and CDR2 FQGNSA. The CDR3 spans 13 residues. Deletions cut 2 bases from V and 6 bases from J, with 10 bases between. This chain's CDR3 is CASSLTPGAEAFF. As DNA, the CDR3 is TGTGCCAGCAGCTTAACCCCAGGAGCTGAAGCTTTCTTT.

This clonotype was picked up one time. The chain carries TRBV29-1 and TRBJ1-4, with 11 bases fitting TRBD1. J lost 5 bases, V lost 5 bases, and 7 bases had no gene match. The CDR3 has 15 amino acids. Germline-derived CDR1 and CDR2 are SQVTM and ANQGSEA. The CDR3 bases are TGCAGCGTTAGGGACAGGGGGTCTCTGAATGAAAAACTGTTTTTT. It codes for CSVRDRGSLNEKLFF.

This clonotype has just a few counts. As DNA, the CDR3 is TGTGCCAGCAGTGTGAGGGGGCGCGACCCTGAAGCTTTCTTT. It is translated as CASSVRGRDPEAFF. V usage is TRBV2 and J usage is TRBJ1-1; 7 bases are shared with TRBD1. CDR1 and CDR2 from the germline V gene are SNHLY and FYNNEI. Trimming took 4 bases from V and 6 from J; bases not matched to a gene: 8. The CDR3 totals 14 residues.

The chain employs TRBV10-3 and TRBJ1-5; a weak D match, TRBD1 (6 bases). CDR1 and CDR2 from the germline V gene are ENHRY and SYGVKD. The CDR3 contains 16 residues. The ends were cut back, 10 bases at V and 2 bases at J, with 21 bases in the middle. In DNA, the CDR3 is TGTGCCAGCAGGGGTAGTGGGGGAGGGGGCAATCAGCCCCAGCATTTT. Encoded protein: CASRGSGGGGNQPQHF.

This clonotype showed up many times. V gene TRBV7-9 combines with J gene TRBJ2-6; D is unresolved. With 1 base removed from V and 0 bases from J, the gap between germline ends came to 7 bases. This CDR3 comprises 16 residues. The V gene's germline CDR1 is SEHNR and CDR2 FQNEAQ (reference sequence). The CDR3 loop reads CASSLVRGSGANVLTF. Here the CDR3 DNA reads TGTGCCAGCAGCTTAGTAAGAGGCTCTGGGGCCAACGTCCTGACTTTC. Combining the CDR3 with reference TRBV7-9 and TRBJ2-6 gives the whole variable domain DTGVSQNPRHKITKRGQNVTFRCDPISEHNRLYWYRQTLGQGPEFLTYFQNEAQLEKSRLLSDRFSAERPKGSFSTLEIQRTEQGDSAMYLCASSLVRGSGANVLTFGAGSRLTVL.

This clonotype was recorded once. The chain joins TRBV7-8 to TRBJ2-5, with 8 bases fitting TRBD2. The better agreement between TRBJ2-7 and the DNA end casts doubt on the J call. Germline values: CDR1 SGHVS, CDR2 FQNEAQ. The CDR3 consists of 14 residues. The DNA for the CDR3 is TGTGCCAGCAGCCAAGCAGCGGGAGTGTACGAGCAGTACTTC. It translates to CASSQAAGVYEQYF.

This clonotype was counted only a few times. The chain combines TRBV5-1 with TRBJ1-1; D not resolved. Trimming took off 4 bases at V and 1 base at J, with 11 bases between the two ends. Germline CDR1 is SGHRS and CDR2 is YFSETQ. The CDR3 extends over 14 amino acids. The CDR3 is CASSLQVGNTEAFF. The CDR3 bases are TGCGCCAGCAGCCTCCAAGTGGGGAACACTGAAGCTTTCTTT.

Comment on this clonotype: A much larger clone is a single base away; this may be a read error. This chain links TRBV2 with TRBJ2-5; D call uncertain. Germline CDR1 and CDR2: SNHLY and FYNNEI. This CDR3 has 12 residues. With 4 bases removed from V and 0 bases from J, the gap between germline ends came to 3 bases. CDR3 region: CASSGNQETQYF. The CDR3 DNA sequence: TGTGCCAGCAGTGGGAACCAAGAGACCCAGTACTTC.

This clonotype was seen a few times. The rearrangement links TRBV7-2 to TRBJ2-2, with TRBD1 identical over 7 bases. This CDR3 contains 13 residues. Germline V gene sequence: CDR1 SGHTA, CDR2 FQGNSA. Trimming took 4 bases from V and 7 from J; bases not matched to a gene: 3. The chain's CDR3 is CASSSQGIGELFF. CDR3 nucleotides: TGTGCCAGCAGCTCACAGGGGATCGGGGAGCTGTTTTTT.

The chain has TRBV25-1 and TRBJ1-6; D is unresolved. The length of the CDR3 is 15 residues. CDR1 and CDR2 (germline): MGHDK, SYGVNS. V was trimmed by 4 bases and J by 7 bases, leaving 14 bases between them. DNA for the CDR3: TGTGCCAGCAGTGCTAGGATAGAGTTGAATTCACCCCTCCACTTT. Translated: CASSARIELNSPLHF.

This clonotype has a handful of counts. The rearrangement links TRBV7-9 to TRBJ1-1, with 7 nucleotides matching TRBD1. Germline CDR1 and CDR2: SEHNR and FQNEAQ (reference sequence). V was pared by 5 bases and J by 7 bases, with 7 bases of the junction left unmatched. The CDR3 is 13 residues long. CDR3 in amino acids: CASSVLQGYEAFF. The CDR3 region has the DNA TGTGCCAGCAGCGTATTACAGGGGTATGAAGCTTTCTTT.

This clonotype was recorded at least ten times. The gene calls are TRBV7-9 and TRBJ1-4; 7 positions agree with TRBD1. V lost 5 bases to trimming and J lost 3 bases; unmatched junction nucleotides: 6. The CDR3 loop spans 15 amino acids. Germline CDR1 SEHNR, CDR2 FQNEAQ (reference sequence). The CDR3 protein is CASSLRGTANEKLFF. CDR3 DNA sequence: TGTGCCAGCAGCCTGCGCGGGACAGCTAATGAAAAACTGTTTTTT.

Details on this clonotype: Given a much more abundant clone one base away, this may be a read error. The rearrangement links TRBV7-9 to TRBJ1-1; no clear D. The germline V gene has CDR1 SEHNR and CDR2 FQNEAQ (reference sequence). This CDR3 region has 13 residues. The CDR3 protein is CSVEGVRNTEAFF. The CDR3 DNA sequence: TGCAGCGTTGAGGGAGTCAGAAACACTGAAGCTTTCTTT.

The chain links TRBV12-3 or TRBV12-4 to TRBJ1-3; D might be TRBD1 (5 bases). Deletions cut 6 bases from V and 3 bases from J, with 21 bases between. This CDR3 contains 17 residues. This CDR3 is CASSQGVGGTRGNTIYF. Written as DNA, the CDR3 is TGTGCCAGCAGCCAAGGCGTCGGGGGAACTCGTGGAAACACCATATATTTT.

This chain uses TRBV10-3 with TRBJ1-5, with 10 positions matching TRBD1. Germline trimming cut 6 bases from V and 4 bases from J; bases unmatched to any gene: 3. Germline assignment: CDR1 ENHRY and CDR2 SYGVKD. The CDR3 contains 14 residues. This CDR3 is CAISSGQGNQPQHF. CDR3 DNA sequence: TGTGCCATCAGCTCGGGACAGGGGAATCAGCCCCAGCATTTT.

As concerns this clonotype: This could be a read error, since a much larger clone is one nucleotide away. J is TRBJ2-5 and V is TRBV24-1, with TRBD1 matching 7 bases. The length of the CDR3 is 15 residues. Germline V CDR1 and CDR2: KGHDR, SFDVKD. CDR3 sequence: CATSDYRQGEEAQYF. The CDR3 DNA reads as TGTGCCACCAGTGATTACCGACAGGGCGAAGAGGCCCAGTACTTC.

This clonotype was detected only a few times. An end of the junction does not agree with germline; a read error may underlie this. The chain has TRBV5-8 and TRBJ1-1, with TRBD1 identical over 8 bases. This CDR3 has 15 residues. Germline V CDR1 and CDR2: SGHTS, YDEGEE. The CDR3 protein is CASSRHRGENAEAFF. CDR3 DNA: TGTGCCAGCAGCAGACACAGGGGGGAGAACGCTGAAGCTTTCTTT.